One and the same sample provided the 24 T cell receptor beta chains below, sequenced in a study of memory CD4+ T cells and cytomegalovirus serostatus. Repertoires were generated with immunoSEQ multiplex PCR, while TCRdb's copy carries only in-frame clones and drops some. The repertoire includes 75,000 to 95,000 clones, around 80% of them detected once, and around 0.78% sits in the top ten. Single viable CD3+CD4+CD8-CD45RO+ cells were sorted as the memory CD4+ T cells. Sequencing was done on a sample of memory CD4+ T cells from blood. These receptor sequences come from an adult in good health and CMV-seronegative.

This chain links TRBV29-1 with TRBJ2-5; D remains unclear. V lost 3 bases, J lost 2 bases, and 13 bases lay in between. Per germline, CDR1 SQVTM and CDR2 ANQGSEA. CDR3 length: 14 residues. The CDR3 loop is CSVDGYGVQETQYF. In DNA, the CDR3 is TGCAGCGTTGATGGATACGGAGTACAAGAGACCCAGTACTTC.

Written as DNA, the CDR3 is TGTGCCAGTAGTATAGCCCGATCCGGGGCCCACGAGCAGTACTTC. Encoded protein: CASSIARSGAHEQYF. The rearrangement links TRBV19 to TRBJ2-7; D assignment may be TRBD1 or TRBD2 (5 bases each). Germline loops: CDR1 LNHDA, CDR2 SQIVND (reference sequence). Trimming left V 1 base short and J 5 bases short, with 15 bases between. This CDR3 is built from 15 residues.

The rearrangement joins TRBV9 to TRBJ1-6; 8 nucleotides agree with TRBD1. This CDR3 is built from 16 residues. Trimming cost V 1 base and J 7 bases; bases outside gene matches: 7. Germline values: CDR1 SGDLS, CDR2 YYNGEE. CDR3: CASSVKGQGENSPLHF. CDR3 nucleotides: TGTGCCAGCAGCGTAAAAGGACAGGGAGAAAATTCACCCCTCCACTTT.

The rearrangement joins TRBV9 to TRBJ2-7, with D hard to call. V was clipped by 0 bases and J by 2 bases, with 9 bases between them. This CDR3 spans 14 amino acids. The germline CDR1 and CDR2 sequences are SGDLS and YYNGEE. CDR3 loop: CASSVGSGTYEQYF. DNA of the CDR3: TGTGCCAGCAGCGTAGGCTCAGGAACCTACGAGCAGTACTTC. Combining the CDR3 with reference TRBV9 and TRBJ2-7 gives the whole variable domain DSGVTQTPKHLITATGQRVTLRCSPRSGDLSVYWYQQSLDQGLQFLIQYYNGEERAKGNILERFSAQQFPDLHSELNLSSLELGDSALYFCASSVGSGTYEQYFGPGTRLTVT.

The rearrangement links TRBV7-2 to TRBJ2-7; 7 bases are shared with TRBD1. The length of the CDR3 is 13 residues. J was trimmed by 3 bases and V by 2 bases; bases with no gene match: 1. Germline V gene lookup returns CDR1 SGHTA and CDR2 FQGNSA. The CDR3 region is CASSLRQGYEQYF. The CDR3 bases are TGTGCCAGCAGCTTACGACAGGGCTACGAGCAGTACTTC.

This clone is a singleton in its sample. J is TRBJ2-5 and V is TRBV7-2; unclear D gene. V lost 4 bases, J lost 5 bases, and 8 bases lay in between. Germline V gene sequence: CDR1 SGHTA, CDR2 FQGNSA. The CDR3 runs 12 residues. The CDR3, as DNA: TGTGCCAGCAGCTCCCCGATGGAGACCCAGTACTTC. As protein: CASSSPMETQYF. Based on the CDR3 plus reference TRBV7-2 and TRBJ2-5, the full variable domain is GAGVSQSPSNKVTEKGKDVELRCDPISGHTALYWYRQSLGQGLEFLIYFQGNSAPDKSGLPSDRFSAERTGGSVSTLTIQRTQQEDSAVYLCASSSPMETQYFGPGTRLLVL.

The gene calls are TRBV9 and TRBJ2-6, with TRBD1 matching 7 bases. Trimming at V came to 2 bases and at J to 0 bases, leaving 5 bases not matched to a gene. The germline CDR1 and CDR2 sequences are SGDLS and YYNGEE. The CDR3 extends over 17 amino acids. CDR3 sequence: CASSVWTGRSGANVLTF. The CDR3 DNA reads as TGTGCCAGCAGCGTCTGGACAGGTCGCTCTGGGGCCAACGTCCTGACTTTC.

The chain uses TRBV13 and TRBJ1-2, with D possibly matching TRBD1 (5 bases). V shed 1 base and J shed 6 bases, with 18 bases lying between them. The CDR3 totals 16 residues. Germline-derived CDR1 and CDR2 are PRHDT and FYEKMQ (reference sequence). The CDR3 loop is CASSLAGFRVANGYTF. In DNA, the CDR3 is TGTGCCAGCAGCTTAGCCGGTTTCAGGGTGGCCAATGGCTACACCTTC.

This sequence joins TRBV2 and TRBJ2-7, with 11 bases matching TRBD1. The CDR3 spans 13 residues. Germline CDR1 SNHLY, CDR2 FYNNEI. The J segment lost 10 bases and the V segment lost 6 bases, leaving 8 bases of the junction unmatched. The CDR3 DNA reads TGTGCCAGCAGCGAGGACAGGGGGCTGGAACAGTACTTC. Its translation is CASSEDRGLEQYF. Drawing the rest from reference TRBV2 and TRBJ2-7, the complete variable domain is EPEVTQTPSHQVTQMGQEVILRCVPISNHLYFYWYRQILGQKVEFLVSFYNNEISEKSEIFDDQFSVERPDGSNFTLKIRSTKLEDSAMYFCASSEDRGLEQYFGPGTRLTVT.

The V gene is TRBV10-3, the J gene TRBJ2-7, with 11 bases lining up with TRBD1. V trimming: 8 bases; J trimming: 6 bases; junction bases outside the gene matches: 9. Per the germline V gene, CDR1 is ENHRY and CDR2 is SYGVKD. This CDR3 region has 14 residues. The CDR3 sequence: CAIRGTDRGPEQYF. CDR3 bases: TGTGCCATCCGGGGGACGGACAGGGGGCCCGAGCAGTACTTC.

As regards this clone: One junction end disagrees with the germline gene, perhaps due to a read error. The gene calls are TRBV7-7 and TRBJ2-2, with 7 bases aligning to TRBD2. This CDR3 has 17 residues. The germline gives CDR1 SSHAT, CDR2 FNYEAQ (reference sequence). The CDR3 loop reads CASSRTGWGGAAGELFF. The CDR3 DNA follows: TGTGCTAGCAGCCGTACAGGTTGGGGGGGTGCGGCCGGGGAGCTGTTTTTT.

The chain is built from TRBV9 and TRBJ1-1; weak D call: TRBD1 (5 bases). Germline V gene lookup returns CDR1 SGDLS and CDR2 YYNGEE. Trimming pared 5 bases from V and 7 bases from J, leaving 9 bases between. This CDR3 has 11 residues. Here the CDR3 reads CASSRDSEAFF. In DNA form, the CDR3 reads TGTGCCAGCAGTAGAGACAGTGAAGCTTTCTTT.

This clone was seen a single time. The V and J genes are TRBV15 and TRBJ1-2; D remains unclear. The V end lost 0 bases, the J end lost 5 bases, and 13 bases lay between the germline ends. The germline V gene encodes CDR1 LNHNV and CDR2 YYDKDF (reference sequence). The CDR3 covers 15 residues. The CDR3, as DNA: TGTGCCACCAGCAGAGATCAAGGCGGTCCTTATGGCTACACCTTC. This gives the protein CATSRDQGGPYGYTF.

The rearrangement uses TRBV7-2 and TRBJ1-2; D gene unclear. The CDR3 runs to 15 residues. Germline-derived CDR1 and CDR2 are SGHTA and FQGNSA. The V and J ends lost 3 bases and 0 bases respectively, with 11 bases between them. DNA of the CDR3: TGTGCCAGCAGCTTGTATTTTGGAGCTAACTATGGCTACACCTTC. Translated, it gives CASSLYFGANYGYTF.

Only a few counts were recorded for this clone. V gene TRBV19 combines with J gene TRBJ1-1; D remains unclear. CDR3 size: 12 residues. CDR1 is LNHDA and CDR2 is SQIVND in the germline V gene (reference sequence). V gave up 6 bases and J gave up 6 bases, with 11 bases separating them. CDR3 in amino acids: CASRENSAEAFF. In nucleotides, the CDR3 is TGTGCCAGTAGAGAGAATAGCGCTGAAGCTTTCTTT. The variable domain in full, completed from reference TRBV19 and TRBJ1-1, reads DGGITQSPKYLFRKEGQNVTLSCEQNLNHDAMYWYRQDPGQGLRLIYYSQIVNDFQKGDIAEGYSVSREKKESFPLTVTSAQKNPTAFYLCASRENSAEAFFGQGTRLTVV.

Comment on this clone: In the same sample, other DNA sequences code for this CDR3. The chain is built from TRBV7-2 and TRBJ2-7; the match to TRBD1 covers 7 bases. Germline CDR1 is SGHTA and CDR2 is FQGNSA. V lost 6 bases, J lost 0 bases, and 5 bases stayed unmatched. This CDR3 region has 14 residues. CDR3 bases: TGTGCCAGCAGTTCCAGACAGGGCTCCTACGAGCAGTACTTC. This codes for CASSSRQGSYEQYF.

V and J are TRBV19 and TRBJ1-4; perhaps TRBD1 as D (5 bases). The CDR3 consists of 12 residues. CDR1 and CDR2 from the germline V gene are LNHDA and SQIVND (reference sequence). V lost 8 bases, J lost 6 bases, and 10 bases lay in between. In nucleotides, the CDR3 is TGTGCCAGTCAAGGGGCCGATGAAAAACTGTTTTTT. It specifies CASQGADEKLFF. Full variable domain (remainder filled in from reference TRBV19 and TRBJ1-4): DGGITQSPKYLFRKEGQNVTLSCEQNLNHDAMYWYRQDPGQGLRLIYYSQIVNDFQKGDIAEGYSVSREKKESFPLTVTSAQKNPTAFYLCASQGADEKLFFGSGTQLSVL.

J is TRBJ1-3 and V is TRBV2; 7 bases line up with TRBD1. V was pared by 4 bases and J by 1 base, with 7 bases of the junction left unmatched. Germline assignment: CDR1 SNHLY and CDR2 FYNNEI. The CDR3 is made up of 16 amino acids. As DNA, the CDR3 is TGTGCCAGCAGTGCCTATACAGGGGCATCTGGAAACACCATATATTTT. Translating gives CASSAYTGASGNTIYF.

The chain couples TRBV7-3 to TRBJ2-5; TRBD1 is a possible D gene (8 bases). CDR3 length equals 15 residues. Germline values: CDR1 SGHTA, CDR2 FQGTGA. Trimming stripped 5 bases from V and 5 bases from J, with 18 bases between. CDR3 sequence (DNA): TGTGCCAGCAGCCCAGGGGGCGGAGCGGGGGAGACCCAGTACTTC. Protein product: CASSPGGGAGETQYF.

This chain joins TRBV6-4 and TRBJ1-1; D is perhaps TRBD1 (5 bases). The CDR3 extends over 13 amino acids. Trimming cost V 5 bases and J 2 bases, with 9 bases left between them. Per the germline V gene, CDR1 is MRHNA and CDR2 is SNTAGT. The CDR3 is CASSSRANTEAFF. DNA of the CDR3: TGTGCCAGCAGTAGCAGGGCCAACACTGAAGCTTTCTTT.

This clone was detected only once. This chain connects TRBV9 to TRBJ2-3; a weak D match, TRBD2 (6 bases). V lost 7 bases and J lost 4, with 22 bases in between. The length of the CDR3 is 16 residues. Germline V lookup: CDR1 SGDLS, CDR2 YYNGEE. CDR3 amino acids: CASGAHGGVRADTQYF. CDR3 sequence (DNA): TGTGCCAGCGGAGCCCACGGAGGGGTGAGGGCAGATACGCAGTATTTT.

CDR3 in DNA: TGTGCCAGCAGCTTAGAGGGGGGCTGGTTAAGCAATCAGCCCCAGCATTTT. Amino acids: CASSLEGGWLSNQPQHF. The V gene is TRBV7-8, the J gene TRBJ1-5; tentatively, D is TRBD1 (6 bases). Trimming removed 1 base at V and 1 base at J, with 14 bases between. There are 17 residues in the CDR3. The germline CDR1 and CDR2 sequences are SGHVS and FQNEAQ.

This clone was found a few times. This chain links TRBV29-1 with TRBJ2-2, with 9 bases that match TRBD1. Germline CDR1 SQVTM, CDR2 ANQGSEA. The CDR3 extends over 14 amino acids. V was pared by 6 bases and J by 1 base, with 3 bases of the junction left unmatched. The CDR3 reads CSVTGQGNTGELFF. Written as DNA, the CDR3 is TGCAGCGTAACGGGACAGGGGAACACCGGGGAGCTGTTTTTT.

V and J are TRBV30 and TRBJ2-5; D might be TRBD1 (5 bases). The CDR3 length is 14 residues. Trimming took 2 bases from V and 1 from J, leaving 11 bases between them. Germline CDR1 GTSNPN, CDR2 SVGIG (reference sequence). For the CDR3, the DNA is TGTGCCTGGAGTAGGGGTGTAGGCCAAGAGACCCAGTACTTC. It encodes CAWSRGVGQETQYF. Together with reference TRBV30 and TRBJ2-5, the CDR3 gives the full variable domain: SQTIHQWPATLVQPVGSPLSLECTVEGTSNPNLYWYRQAAGRGLQLLFYSVGIGQISSEVPQNLSASRPQDRQFILSSKKLLLSDSGFYLCAWSRGVGQETQYFGPGTRLLVL.